This TCR beta chain was identified in a study of human T cells and chemical hapten exposure. MiXCR, applied by TCRdb to the RACE reads, yields one record per CDR3 protein. The sample has roughly 100,000 distinct CDR3 sequences, 30% to 35% seen once. Regarding this clonotype: The antigen is not known.

Study observations and caveats: The number of TCRs over 1 in 1000 frequency stayed unchanged after DPC.

The time point: patch test 3, about 24 weeks after DPC sensitization. Treatment of the sample: therapeutic diphenylcyclopropenone sensitization with weekly scalp DPC. This specimen consisted of whole blood, obtained in connection with sensitization to the hapten diphenylcyclopropenone (DPC). This clonotype was obtained from a man aged 40-49 years with alopecia areata. Some clones in this sample may be carry-over from other donors' samples.

The CDR3, as DNA: TGCAGCGTTGAACAAACTTGGGACAGGGTTTATCGTGAGCAGTACTTC. Encoded protein: CSVEQTWDRVYREQYF. The chain is built from TRBV29-1 and TRBJ2-7, with 9 bases aligning to TRBD1. This CDR3 is 16 amino acids long. V dropped 2 bases and J dropped 7; count of bases not matched to a gene: 15. The germline gives CDR1 SQVTM, CDR2 ANQGSEA.